Listed below are T cell receptor beta chains from one sample, sequenced in a study of lymphopenia after photon versus proton radiotherapy. The assay was immunoSEQ multiplex PCR, and TCRdb's table has in-frame clones only and misses some. The sample includes around 24,000 clones, around 83% of them seen just once. The material was peripheral blood, obtained from a patient treated with photon-based radiotherapy. The receptors stem from a young man with gastric cancer. Both conserved end residues are trimmed from each CDR3. The order of the fields is J gene, clone size, V gene, CDR3 protein. Clone size is stated in some rows and not others, as once, few, many or a class when expanded.

J: TRBJ1-2
size: few
V: TRBV7-6
CDR3: ASSLGPFYGYT

J: TRBJ2-1
size: -
V: TRBV29-1
CDR3: SVDLLSSYNEQF

J: TRBJ2-7
size: few
V: TRBV27
CDR3: ASSLKNRFTDFYEQY

J: TRBJ2-3
size: -
V: TRBV6-1
CDR3: ASSVGSRRDTQY

J: TRBJ2-7
size: -
V: TRBV29-1
CDR3: SVQGAYEQY

J: TRBJ2-2
size: -
V: TRBV6-5
CDR3: ASSTLGQGARELF

J: TRBJ2-7
size: -
V: TRBV5-1
CDR3: ASSFEDGSYEQY

J: TRBJ2-1
size: -
V: TRBV10-2
CDR3: ASSRNEQF

J: TRBJ1-5
size: -
V: TRBV7-5
CDR3: VRSLGGGGNQPQH

J: TRBJ2-1
size: -
V: TRBV7-2
CDR3: ASSPDSYNEQF

J: TRBJ2-7
size: -
V: TRBV6-5
CDR3: ASSYERGTYEQY

J: TRBJ1-5
size: -
V: TRBV9
CDR3: ASSAPQGQGNQPQH

J: TRBJ1-5
size: -
V: TRBV6-6
CDR3: ASSLNKTPQH

J: TRBJ2-7
size: once
V: TRBV10-1
CDR3: ASSEGYEQY

J: TRBJ1-1
size: few
V: TRBV15
CDR3: ATSSGNYRVDTEAF

J: TRBJ2-7
size: -
V: TRBV5-5
CDR3: ASSRGQGDSYEQY